The 27 T cell receptor beta chains presented below share a single source sample, sequenced in a study of cytomegalovirus exposure and HLA in healthy donors. The method was immunoSEQ multiplex PCR; TCRdb's version includes in-frame clones alone and lacks a portion of them. Among under 250,000 clones listed, roughly three quarters were seen once. Specimen: PBMCs. The receptors were sampled from a woman in her thirties in good health and CMV-seronegative.

The chain combines TRBV7-9 with TRBJ1-5; no clear D. This CDR3 region has 14 residues. Germline loops: CDR1 SEHNR, CDR2 FQNEAQ (reference sequence). With 1 base removed from V and 0 bases from J, the gap between germline ends came to 4 bases. The CDR3 DNA is TGTGCCAGCAGCTTAGTCAATAGCAATCAGCCCCAGCATTTT. It is translated as CASSLVNSNQPQHF.

The rearrangement joins TRBV5-1 to TRBJ1-1; TRBD1 matches 10 bases. Germline values: CDR1 SGHRS, CDR2 YFSETQ. V trimming: 3 bases; J trimming: 8 bases; junction bases outside the gene matches: 7. This CDR3 region has 14 residues. The CDR3: CASSSGTGAREAFF. The CDR3, as DNA: TGCGCCAGCAGCTCCGGGACAGGGGCAAGGGAAGCTTTCTTT.

The rearrangement links TRBV6-6 to TRBJ2-5; D perhaps matches TRBD1 (5 bases). The CDR3 has 15 residues. Trimming took off 0 bases at V and 1 base at J, with 9 bases between the two ends. Germline CDR1 reads MNHNY; CDR2 reads SVGAGI (reference sequence). CDR3 in DNA: TGTGCCAGCAGTTACTCAACAGGAATCCAAGAGACCCAGTACTTC. Translation gives CASSYSTGIQETQYF.

The DNA for the CDR3 is TGCGCCAGCAGCTTGGGGGAGGGCTCGGACACCGGGGAGCTGTTTTTT. Protein product: CASSLGEGSDTGELFF. The genes are TRBV5-1 and TRBJ2-2; TRBD2 agrees at 7 bases. V was clipped by 0 bases and J by 3 bases; unmatched bases: 5. The CDR3 length is 16 residues. Germline values: CDR1 SGHRS, CDR2 YFSETQ.

The gene calls are TRBV27 and TRBJ2-7; maybe TRBD1 (5 bases). This CDR3 contains 13 residues. Deletions cut 6 bases from V and 3 bases from J, with 12 bases between. Germline V gives CDR1 MNHEY, CDR2 SMNVEV (reference sequence). DNA of the CDR3: TGTGCCAGCAGACGGCTCCAGGGCTACGAGCAGTACTTC. Residues: CASRRLQGYEQYF.

The chain is built from TRBV11-2 and TRBJ1-2; possibly TRBD1 for D (6 bases). The ends were cut back, 4 bases at V and 4 bases at J, with 13 bases in the middle. CDR1 is SGHAT and CDR2 is FQNNGV in the germline V gene. This CDR3 region has 14 residues. CDR3 sequence reads: CASSSTTGPYGYTF. CDR3 DNA: TGTGCCAGCAGCTCAACGACAGGCCCCTATGGCTACACCTTC.

The gene calls are TRBV19 and TRBJ1-1, with TRBD1 matching over 10 bases. Germline V gene sequence: CDR1 LNHDA, CDR2 SQIVND (reference sequence). V was pared by 4 bases and J by 3 bases, with 8 bases of the junction left unmatched. The CDR3 consists of 16 residues. CDR3 residues: CASSSQPGQGDTEAFF. CDR3 nucleotides: TGTGCCAGTAGTAGCCAACCAGGACAGGGGGACACTGAAGCTTTCTTT.

This chain joins TRBV19 and TRBJ1-5, with a tentative D call TRBD1 (6 bases). The V gene's germline CDR1 is LNHDA and CDR2 SQIVND (reference sequence). The V end was cut by 5 bases, the J end by 5 bases, with 16 bases between. This CDR3 has 15 amino acids. The chain's CDR3 is CASSPRTVGYQPQHF. In nucleotides, the CDR3 is TGTGCCAGTAGTCCGCGGACAGTGGGGTATCAGCCCCAGCATTTT.

The rearrangement links TRBV18 to TRBJ1-4, with TRBD1 matching over 7 bases. Germline V lookup: CDR1 KGHSH, CDR2 LQKENI. V shed 8 bases, J shed 7 bases, and the junction held 16 bases outside the gene matches. The CDR3 contains 16 residues. The CDR3 here is CASALAPRQGGEKLFF. CDR3 DNA: TGTGCCAGCGCCCTGGCCCCGAGACAGGGCGGTGAAAAACTGTTTTTT.

This chain connects TRBV2 to TRBJ1-4, with 9 bases lining up with TRBD1. Germline CDR1 reads SNHLY; CDR2 reads FYNNEI. With V trimmed by 7 bases and J by 0 bases, 3 bases remained unmatched. The length of the CDR3 is 15 residues. CDR3 loop: CASTGQGTTNEKLFF. CDR3 DNA: TGTGCCAGCACTGGACAGGGGACAACTAATGAAAAACTGTTTTTT.

The V and J genes are TRBV5-4 and TRBJ2-3; 10 bases align to TRBD2. The germline CDR1 and CDR2 sequences are SGHNT and YYREEE (reference sequence). The CDR3 runs to 15 residues. V was clipped by 5 bases and J by 1 base; unmatched bases: 4. The CDR3 DNA reads as TGTGCCAGCAGAATAGCGGGGGGCCGCACAGATACGCAGTATTTT. This translates into CASRIAGGRTDTQYF.

The J gene is TRBJ2-5, the V gene TRBV27; the D is unclear. The CDR3 loop spans 11 amino acids. Trimming cost V 6 bases and J 2 bases, with 4 bases left between them. Germline V CDR1 and CDR2: MNHEY, SMNVEV (reference sequence). CDR3 residues: CASRHQETQYF. The CDR3 region has the DNA TGTGCCAGCAGACATCAAGAGACCCAGTACTTC.

The chain is built from TRBV18 and TRBJ1-1; possibly TRBD1 for D (5 bases). V gave up 1 base and J gave up 5 bases, with 11 bases separating them. The CDR3 has 14 residues. The germline V gene has CDR1 KGHSH and CDR2 LQKENI. Here the CDR3 reads CASSPQRGETEAFF. The CDR3, as DNA: TGTGCCAGCTCACCACAACGGGGGGAAACTGAAGCTTTCTTT.

V usage is TRBV2 and J usage is TRBJ1-6; tentative D call: TRBD1 (5 bases). Trimming took 2 bases from V and 6 from J, leaving 11 bases between them. The CDR3 is 15 amino acids. CDR1 is SNHLY and CDR2 is FYNNEI in the germline V gene. The CDR3 nucleotides read TGTGCCAGCAGTGAATTGGGGCCGGGTAATTCACCCCTCCACTTT. As protein: CASSELGPGNSPLHF.

This clone was detected once. This rearrangement joins TRBV18 to TRBJ1-2, with a tentative D call TRBD1 (5 bases). CDR3 length: 19 amino acids. Germline-derived CDR1 and CDR2 are KGHSH and LQKENI. V lost 3 bases to trimming and J lost 0 bases, with 23 bases between them. This CDR3 is CASSPLGANRLPSNYGYTF. The CDR3 DNA follows: TGTGCCAGCTCACCTCTAGGGGCAAACAGGCTACCTTCTAACTATGGCTACACCTTC.

This chain connects TRBV6-1 to TRBJ1-3; tentative D call: TRBD1 (5 bases). V gave up 8 bases and J gave up 0 bases, with 11 bases separating them. Germline CDR1 and CDR2: MNHNS and SASEGT. This CDR3 contains 14 residues. Here the CDR3 reads CASRQGNSGNTIYF. The CDR3 bases are TGTGCCAGCCGGCAGGGAAACTCTGGAAACACCATATATTTT.

The DNA of the CDR3 is TGTGCCAGCAGTTTATCCCAGGGGATGGGCTATGGCTACACCTTC. Its protein product is CASSLSQGMGYGYTF. The chain links TRBV27 to TRBJ1-2; possibly TRBD1 for D (6 bases). The V end lost 0 bases, the J end lost 4 bases, and 12 bases lay between the germline ends. The CDR3 is 15 residues long. CDR1 and CDR2 from the germline V gene are MNHEY and SMNVEV (reference sequence).

The chain employs TRBV6-5 and TRBJ1-6; the D is unclear. This CDR3 comprises 15 residues. Germline assignment: CDR1 MNHEY and CDR2 SVGAGI. V was shortened by 6 bases and J by 0 bases, with 9 bases between the two germline ends. The CDR3 DNA follows: TGTGCCAGCAGGGACGGGAGCTCCTATAATTCACCCCTCCACTTT. Encoded protein: CASRDGSSYNSPLHF.

The rearrangement links TRBV7-2 to TRBJ1-3; D call uncertain. Between the trimmed V and J ends, which lost 8 bases and 0 bases, there was a span of 14 bases. Germline assignment: CDR1 SGHTA and CDR2 FQGNSA. The CDR3 is 15 residues long. CDR3 sequence reads: CASAPGLSSGNTIYF. CDR3 bases: TGTGCCAGCGCCCCGGGTCTAAGCTCTGGAAACACCATATATTTT.

V usage is TRBV28 and J usage is TRBJ2-7, with TRBD2 as a possible D gene (6 bases). Germline lookup yields CDR1 MDHEN and CDR2 SYDVKM. Trimming took 5 bases from V and 6 from J, leaving 20 bases between them. The CDR3 totals 15 residues. CDR3 loop: CASSPHWRGTSEQYF. CDR3 sequence (DNA): TGTGCCAGCAGTCCCCACTGGCGGGGAACGTCCGAGCAGTACTTC. The complete variable domain, with remaining parts taken from reference TRBV28 and TRBJ2-7, reads DVKVTQSSRYLVKRTGEKVFLECVQDMDHENMFWYRQDPGLGLRLIYFSYDVKMKEKGDIPEGYSVSREKKERFSLILESASTNQTSMYLCASSPHWRGTSEQYFGPGTRLTVT.

The rearrangement uses TRBV5-6 and TRBJ1-2, with TRBD1 matching 9 bases. Germline assignment: CDR1 SGHDT and CDR2 YYEEEE. With 4 bases clipped from V and 7 bases from J, the junction kept 8 bases outside the gene matches. The CDR3 runs 14 residues. As DNA, the CDR3 is TGTGCCAGCAGCCCTGGAACAGGGGGCACTGGCTACACCTTC. Translated, it gives CASSPGTGGTGYTF.

The rearrangement uses TRBV5-1 and TRBJ2-5; D perhaps matches TRBD1 (5 bases). The CDR3 covers 14 residues. The V gene lost 5 bases and the J gene lost 5 bases, with 16 bases spanning the gap. Germline V CDR1 and CDR2: SGHRS, YFSETQ. The CDR3 region has the DNA TGCGCCAGCAGTGGGGCTACCTCCGGGGAGACCCAGTACTTC. This gives the protein CASSGATSGETQYF.

The CDR3 loop reads CASRTGLAGDTQYF. Written as DNA, the CDR3 is TGTGCCAGCAGAACCGGACTAGCGGGAGATACGCAGTATTTT. This sequence joins TRBV6-5 and TRBJ2-3, with TRBD2 identical over 11 bases. The CDR3 has 14 amino acids. Trimming at V came to 6 bases and at J to 5 bases, leaving 4 bases not matched to a gene. The germline gives CDR1 MNHEY, CDR2 SVGAGI.

V is TRBV6-1 and J is TRBJ1-3; D gene unclear. Germline V gene sequence: CDR1 MNHNS, CDR2 SASEGT. V was shortened by 0 bases and J by 2 bases, with 11 bases between the two germline ends. CDR3 length: 16 residues. CDR3 sequence (DNA): TGTGCCAGCAGTGAAGCCGGGGTAGAAACTGGAAACACCATATATTTT. It codes for CASSEAGVETGNTIYF.

V and J are TRBV5-1 and TRBJ1-1, with D possibly matching TRBD1 (5 bases). The V gene lost 2 bases and the J gene lost 5 bases, with 19 bases spanning the gap. In germline, CDR1 is SGHRS, CDR2 YFSETQ. The CDR3 has 16 amino acids. CDR3 in amino acids: CASSLLGPGIGTEAFF. The CDR3 DNA reads TGCGCCAGCAGCTTATTGGGGCCCGGAATCGGGACTGAAGCTTTCTTT.

In this sample, this clone turned up once. The chain couples TRBV30 to TRBJ1-4; D possibly corresponds to TRBD1 (6 bases). V lost 5 bases, J lost 3 bases, and 16 bases lay in between. This CDR3 contains 15 residues. Germline V gives CDR1 GTSNPN, CDR2 SVGIG (reference sequence). The CDR3 spells CAWGHRARANEKLFF. The CDR3 DNA reads TGTGCCTGGGGGCACAGGGCCCGGGCTAATGAAAAACTGTTTTTT.

The J gene is TRBJ2-7, the V gene TRBV27, with D tentatively TRBD2 (7 bases). The CDR3 totals 16 residues. Germline values: CDR1 MNHEY, CDR2 SMNVEV (reference sequence). V lost 2 bases and J lost 3, with 17 bases in between. The CDR3 region has the DNA TGTGCCAGCAGTTTAAGGTTTTGGGAGGGGGGCTACGAGCAGTACTTC. Its translation: CASSLRFWEGGYEQYF.